This record looks at one TCR beta chain sequence and its context. Its antigen remains unknown. These data are taken from a study of shared clonotypes between healthy human individuals. Study-level information: Those who served as donors were a couple of women and a few men between the ages of 18 and 49. Study outcomes and limitations: The sharing of 4.5% to 6.5% of naive CD4 clonotypes was seen across a few donors.

Per the original data handling: Filtering differed for immunoSEQ, which gave only junction sequences without quality scores. Libraries were prepared by immunoSEQ multiplex PCR; TCRdb keeps only in-frame clonotypes and omits some of them. V, J and clone size reflect that table, while D and trimming were determined from the DNA. The sample lists about 92,000 clones, around 68% seen once, with approximately 53% in the top ten. Between the trimmed V and J ends, which lost 6 bases and 7 bases, there was a span of 9 bases. Germline assignment: CDR1 SQVTM and CDR2 ANQGSEA. The CDR3 is made up of 11 amino acids.

The sequence derives from a man between 25 and 39 years old in good health. Sequences were obtained from memory CD8+ T cells sorted from blood. The subset here: CD45RO+ cells pooled with CCR7-negative TemRA cells. The rearrangement uses TRBV29-1 and TRBJ2-2; no clear D. The chain's CDR3 is CSVVVLGELFF. The CDR3 bases are TGCAGCGTGGTAGTCCTCGGGGAGCTGTTTTTT.